These T cell receptor beta chains were read from a single sample in a study of early T cells in non-severe SARS-CoV-2 infection. A single record per CDR3 protein comes from TCRdb applying MiXCR to the 5' RACE reads. Altogether about 50,000 distinct CDR3 sequences are present, 6.2% being singletons, with the ten largest covering about 7%. The sequences come from whole blood, collected at baseline. The receptors come from an adult who was a healthcare worker with PCR-confirmed SARS-CoV-2 infection or an uninfected control (not recorded which). The CDR3 runs from the conserved cysteine through the conserved F or W. A D gene is named only where the DNA matches it firmly. Size values are once, few and many counts, or a class for expanded clones, and some rows have none.

few	TRBV10-3	TRBD1	TRBJ2-5	TGTGCCATCAGTGAGTCGGGGGACAGACAAGAGACCCAGTACTTC	CAISESGDRQETQYF
many	TRBV6-2/TRBV6-3	.	TRBJ2-1	TGTGCCAGCAGATCTGGCCTAGGCAATGAGCAGTTCTTC	CASRSGLGNEQFF
.	TRBV9	TRBD2	TRBJ2-3	TGTGCCAGCAGCCCAGGGACTAGCGGGAGAGGTGCGACAGATACGCAGTATTTT	CASSPGTSGRGATDTQYF
.	TRBV7-9	.	TRBJ2-3	TGTGCCAGCAGCGCGGGGACCGCCAATACTCCGCAGTATTTT	CASSAGTANTPQYF
many	TRBV10-3	.	TRBJ2-1	TGTGCCATCAGTGTGCAGGGTGGGAGAAATGAGCAGTTCTTC	CAISVQGGRNEQFF
.	TRBV14	TRBD1	TRBJ2-1	TGTGCCAGCAGCCCCACAGGACAGGGACGGAATGAGCAGTTCTTC	CASSPTGQGRNEQFF
.	TRBV5-1	TRBD2	TRBJ2-1	TGCGCCAGCAGCTGGGGAACTAGCGGGAGGACATACAATGAGCAGTTCTTC	CASSWGTSGRTYNEQFF
many	TRBV4-3	.	TRBJ2-3	TGCGCCAGCAGCCAAGATAGGTCCGTGCCTAGCACAGATACGCAGTATTTT	CASSQDRSVPSTDTQYF
.	TRBV7-9	.	TRBJ1-1	TGTGCCAGCAGCCCTAGGCAGGGGATGAACACTGAAGCTTTCTTT	CASSPRQGMNTEAFF
many	TRBV29-1	.	TRBJ2-3	TGCAGCGCATCCTTTAGCGGTACGCAGTATTTT	CSASFSGTQYF
many	TRBV4-1	TRBD1	TRBJ2-1	TGCGCCAGCAGCAAAGGGGGCACTTCCTACAATGAGCAGTTCTTC	CASSKGGTSYNEQFF
many	TRBV28	TRBD1	TRBJ2-7	TGTGCCAGCACCGAAATCCGGGACAGGCCCCACGAGCAGTACTTC	CASTEIRDRPHEQYF
many	TRBV25-1	.	TRBJ1-5	TGTGCCAGCAGTGAAGGAGGGAGCAATCAGCCCCAGCATTTT	CASSEGGSNQPQHF
.	TRBV10-1	TRBD2	TRBJ2-3	TGCGCCAGCAGTCGGACTAGCGGGATAGGAGATACGCAGTATTTT	CASSRTSGIGDTQYF
many	TRBV11-1	.	TRBJ2-7	TGTGCCAGCAGCTTAGGTACAGAATTTTCCTACGAGCAGTACTTC	CASSLGTEFSYEQYF
many	TRBV27	.	TRBJ2-1	TGTGCCAGCAGTTTGCGGAGGGGATACAATGAGCAGTTCTTC	CASSLRRGYNEQFF
.	TRBV6-1	.	TRBJ1-6	TGTGCCAGCAGCGCGGGGTCGGGCCATAATTCACCCCTCCACTTT	CASSAGSGHNSPLHF
many	TRBV7-2	.	TRBJ2-1	TGTGCCAGCAGCTTGGGGTCCTTCGAGCAGTTCTTC	CASSLGSFEQFF
many	TRBV6-2/TRBV6-3	.	TRBJ2-1	TGTGCCAGCAGTCTCTCGACTAGTTGGAATGAGCAGTTCTTC	CASSLSTSWNEQFF
few	TRBV7-9	.	TRBJ2-7	TGTGCCAGCAGCCCAGGGGCGCGATACGAGCAGTACTTC	CASSPGARYEQYF
.	TRBV6-2/TRBV6-3	.	TRBJ2-3	TGTGCCAGCAGTTCTCAGGCTGGAGATACGCAGTATTTT	CASSSQAGDTQYF
many	TRBV10-3	TRBD2	TRBJ2-3	TGTGCCATCAGTGGACCTAGCGGTGGCGCTAGCACAGATACGCAGTATTTT	CAISGPSGGASTDTQYF
few	TRBV6-1	.	TRBJ1-1	TGTGCCAGCAGTGAGTCAGGTAACACTGAAGCTTTCTTT	CASSESGNTEAFF
many	TRBV5-1	.	TRBJ2-7	TGCGCCAGCAGCTTGGTCGGGATGGAGTACGAGCAGTACTTC	CASSLVGMEYEQYF
.	TRBV18	TRBD1	TRBJ2-3	TGTGCCAGTACTGGGACAGGCGACACAGATACGCAGTATTTT	CASTGTGDTDTQYF
few	TRBV7-8	.	TRBJ1-2	TGTGCCAGCAGCTTACGAAGCTCCCGCAGTTCTAACTATGGCTACACCTTC	CASSLRSSRSSNYGYTF
.	TRBV5-1	TRBD1	TRBJ1-6	TGCGCCAGCAGTCAAACGACAGGGTCTACGTCCCTCCACTTT	CASSQTTGSTSLHF
many	TRBV29-1	TRBD1	TRBJ1-2	TGCAGCGTTGTAGGGGGCAACTATGGCTACACCTTC	CSVVGGNYGYTF
many	TRBV7-2	.	TRBJ2-5	TGTGCCAGCAGCTTAGATGAGCGAGAGACCCAGTACTTC	CASSLDERETQYF
few	TRBV9	.	TRBJ2-3	TGTGCCAGCAGCGGGGCCGGGACCTACACAGATACGCAGTATTTT	CASSGAGTYTDTQYF
few	TRBV29-1	.	TRBJ2-2	TGCAGCGTCTCCGCCTTGGGGGAGTCCGGGGAGCTGTTTTTT	CSVSALGESGELFF
.	TRBV9	TRBD2	TRBJ2-7	TGTGCCAGCAGCGTACGTCCTAGCGGGAGTTACGAGCAGTACTTC	CASSVRPSGSYEQYF
many	TRBV3-1	.	TRBJ1-5	TGTGCCAGCAGCCAAAATCAATGGCAGCCCCAGCATTTT	CASSQNQWQPQHF
few	TRBV3-1	.	TRBJ1-4	TGTGCCAGCAGCCAATGGAGCAGAGTTAATGAAAAACTGTTTTTT	CASSQWSRVNEKLFF
many	TRBV6-2/TRBV6-3	TRBD2	TRBJ2-5	TGTGCCAGCAGTTACTCGGGACTAGCGGGACTGTACCAAGAGACCCAGTACTTC	CASSYSGLAGLYQETQYF
many	TRBV10-1	.	TRBJ2-1	TGCGCCAGCAAGGCCAGGCCCAATGAGCAGTTCTTC	CASKARPNEQFF
.	TRBV2	.	TRBJ2-1	TGTGCCAGCAGTGAAGCTTCCTATTTGGAGTTCTTC	CASSEASYLEFF
few	TRBV6-2/TRBV6-3	.	TRBJ2-1	TGTGCCAGCAGTTCCTTCCGGGGTGAGCAGTTCTTC	CASSSFRGEQFF
large	TRBV6-2/TRBV6-3	.	TRBJ2-7	TGTGCCAGCAGTTGGGCAGAAATCTACGAGCAGTACTTC	CASSWAEIYEQYF
.	TRBV28	TRBD2	TRBJ2-1	TGTGTCAGCAGCCGTACTCTAGCGGGATCGTATGAGCAGTTCTTC	CVSSRTLAGSYEQFF
few	TRBV28	.	TRBJ1-2	TGTGCCAGCAGTGTACCAGGGTCTCCCTATGGCTACACCTTC	CASSVPGSPYGYTF
many	TRBV6-1	TRBD1	TRBJ1-2	TGTGCCAGCACGACAGGGAGAGCGGGTGGCTACACCTTC	CASTTGRAGGYTF
few	TRBV18	.	TRBJ1-1	TGTGCCAGCTCACCAGGGACACATAACACTGAAGCTTTCTTT	CASSPGTHNTEAFF
few	TRBV28	.	TRBJ2-1	TGTGCCAGCAGTAGACTAGGGGTACCCAAGGATGATGAGCAGTTCTTC	CASSRLGVPKDDEQFF
.	TRBV11-2	.	TRBJ1-3	TGTGCCAGCAGCCCCGGGAGCCACTCTGGAAACACCATATATTTT	CASSPGSHSGNTIYF
few	TRBV28	.	TRBJ1-2	TGTGCCAGCAGTTTGGGGCTCGGGAACTATGGCTACACCTTC	CASSLGLGNYGYTF
.	TRBV29-1	.	TRBJ2-3	TGCAGCGTTGTTAAGGCCCAAGATACGCAGTATTTT	CSVVKAQDTQYF
many	TRBV24-1	TRBD1	TRBJ2-3	TGTGCCACCAGTGATTCAGGCCAGGGGGCAGATACGCAGTATTTT	CATSDSGQGADTQYF
.	TRBV7-9	.	TRBJ2-3	TGTGCCAGCAGCCGCAGGGAAGAGTTCGCAGATACGCAGTATTTT	CASSRREEFADTQYF
many	TRBV24-1	.	TRBJ2-7	TGTGCCACCAGTGATCGAGGGAGCTCCTACGAGCAGTACTTC	CATSDRGSSYEQYF